This T cell receptor beta chain derives from a study of vaccination and CD4 T cells after COVID-19 (dated by TCRdb to between 2020 and 2023). For the study in its entirety: Every convalescent patient had a positive nasal swab PCR test for SARS-CoV-2, with mild disease in 9 or 10 patients and severe disease in one. Post-COVID blood samples were collected from convalescent patients a median of around 96 days after diagnosis, with a range of about 30 to 161 days. Overlapping spike peptide pools from SARS-CoV-2 and from the common cold coronaviruses HCoV-NL63, HCoV-OC43 and HCoV-229E were used as culture stimuli. Control cultures received a CEFX viral epitope pool as the positive control, an HIV-1 Nef peptide pool as the negative control, or no peptide. Each participant got two doses of either the Pfizer-BioNTech BNT162b2 vaccine (n=8) or the Moderna mRNA-1273 vaccine (n=2). Post-vaccine blood samples were collected a median of approximately eleven weeks after the second vaccine dose, ranging from about 13 to 241 days. The convalescent cohort included six males and four females, with two Hispanic individuals, seven Caucasians, two Asians and one multiracial person. In 10 COVID-19 convalescent patients and a few infection-naive healthy vaccine recipients, researchers compared the spike-specific CD4+ TCR repertoire from before mRNA vaccination with the repertoire from after.

Study-wide findings and limitations: Of the vaccine-specific clones in convalescent patients, 304 of 307, or nearly all, reacted only to SARS-CoV-2 spike and did not cross-react with common cold coronaviruses. The study included relatively few convalescent patients and did not analyze early timepoints after natural infection. In convalescent patients, a median 86.3% of post-vaccine SARS-CoV-2-reactive clones were detected only after vaccination, and vaccine-specific priming was suggested by this finding. The median count of SARS-CoV-2-reactive clonotypes went up from 20 to 25 after infection to 38 after vaccination, although the change was not significant.

The sample's treatment or condition label, in plain terms: approximately 10-day PBMC culture with coronavirus spike peptide pools or control peptides (ViraFEST assay). The ViraFEST assay, used in the study, expanded antigen-specific T cells with peptide pools and then identified the expanded clonotypes through TCR sequencing. Positive SARS-CoV-2 PCR tests in the convalescent patients dated from March to December 2020, before Alpha, Beta and Delta variants emerged in the United States. Each well held around 2.1 million PBMCs cultured with approximately 9.2 ug/ml peptide pools in IMDM containing 5% human AB serum and 9.5 to 10 IU/ml IL-2. On days 3 and 7, half of the culture medium was replaced with fresh IL-2-containing medium. After about 11 days of culture, CD4+ T cells were isolated by negative selection using the EasySep CD4+ T cell isolation kit. PBMCs were separated from whole blood using Ficoll-Paque Plus gradient centrifugation and then either used fresh or cryopreserved at -140C. In general, triplicate wells were set up for every culture condition.

Library preparation was by PCR. At the Johns Hopkins FTIC core, DNA from the cultured CD4+ T cells underwent TCR sequencing with the Oncomine TCR Beta short-read assay. The QIAamp micro DNA kit was used to extract genomic DNA from the cultured CD4+ T cells. The Oncomine TCR Beta libraries from cultured CD4+ T cells were pooled using unique dual indexes and then sequenced on an Illumina iSeq 100. On the authors' methods: Non-productive sequences were removed, and CDR3s not starting with C, not ending with F or W, or shorter than 7 amino acids were discarded. The MANAFEST web application was used to identify antigen-specific clonotypes by comparing peptide-stimulated wells against reference wells and other culture wells. An FDR below 0.05, an odds ratio above 5, and a productive frequency above 0.1% in at least two of three replicate wells were required for clones to be considered positive. Clonotypes that were significantly expanded in both SARS-CoV-2 spike wells and at least one common cold coronavirus spike condition were defined as cross-reactive. CDR3 homology was assessed with Levenshtein distances (stringdist) and unrooted phylogenetic trees (ape) in R version 3.6.1. The public reads were reanalyzed by TCRdb: fastp trimming at Q25, MiXCR alignment, in-frame beta chains only. Each CDR3 protein gets just one entry, which takes the most common genes and DNA from the rows behind it. The V and J calls and clone size are TCRdb's, not the authors'. For this sample there are more than 9,000 distinct CDR3 sequences; about 74% appear just once. The ten biggest clones cover 11% of the sample.

Regarding this clonotype: Its antigen remains undetermined. It has no much larger one-base neighbor in the sample; base qualities were not kept.

The CDR3 covers 11 residues, taking in both the cysteine and the phenylalanine. CDR3 DNA is the only sequence kept; it has 33 bases, read in frame from the first base. The germline V gene sets CDR1 to MNHNS and CDR2 to SASEGT. Between the V and J ends, shortened by 0 bases and 16 bases respectively, the junction contains 7 bases. This chain joins TRBV6-1 to TRBJ1-6, with TRBD1 as a weak D call on 5 bases. The clonotype originates from a human donor who had recovered from COVID-19. Sequenced sample: CD4+ T cells from blood, cultured in vitro. The CDR3 has the sequence CASSEAGGLHF. The DNA sequence is as follows: TGTGCCAGCAGTGAAGCGGGGGGGCTCCACTTT.